The 30 T cell receptor beta chains below come from one sample, sequenced in a study of T cell responses to AZD1222 COVID-19 vaccine. The table came from immunoSEQ multiplex PCR; TCRdb's copy has only in-frame clones and leaves some out. The table includes 100,000 to 120,000 clones, 89% detected once. This material consisted of peripheral blood, taken 28 days after the second AZD1222 dose. These receptors all stem from an adult who received the AZD1222 COVID-19 vaccine.

The chain carries TRBV2 and TRBJ2-1, with 9 bases matching TRBD2. Germline CDR1 is SNHLY and CDR2 is FYNNEI. The CDR3 covers 16 residues. J gave up 4 bases and V 7 bases, and 11 bases lay outside the gene matches. As DNA, the CDR3 is TGTGCCAGCACGAACTTTCTAGCGGGACCTTACAATGAGCAGTTCTTC. Translating it yields CASTNFLAGPYNEQFF.

This rearrangement joins TRBV7-6 to TRBJ1-2, with D maybe TRBD1 (6 bases). Germline assignment: CDR1 SGHVS and CDR2 FNYEAQ. This CDR3 is 13 amino acids long. V was pared by 5 bases and J by 9 bases, with 16 bases between. The DNA for the CDR3 is TGTGCCAGCAGCCTGACAGGCCGGTCGAGCTACACCTTC. As protein: CASSLTGRSSYTF.

This rearrangement joins TRBV28 to TRBJ2-3; D unclear. CDR1 MDHEN and CDR2 SYDVKM come from the germline V gene. Trimming removed 1 base from V and 5 bases from J, with 10 bases in between. This CDR3 region has 14 residues. The CDR3 DNA follows: TGTGCCAGCAGTTTATCTTCCCGAGAAGATACGCAGTATTTT. This translates into CASSLSSREDTQYF.

The CDR3 loop reads CAIDRAGGSGELFF. The CDR3 nucleotides read TGTGCCATCGATCGGGCAGGGGGATCCGGGGAGCTGTTTTTT. The chain couples TRBV10-3 to TRBJ2-2, with 7 bases matching TRBD1. The V and J ends lost 8 bases and 6 bases, in that order; junction bases with no gene match: 9. Germline CDR1 reads ENHRY; CDR2 reads SYGVKD. The CDR3 extends over 14 amino acids.

CDR3 protein: CASSLVPGAPTGELFF. The CDR3 bases are TGTGCCAGCAGCTTGGTTCCGGGGGCGCCCACCGGGGAGCTGTTTTTT. V gene TRBV5-4 combines with J gene TRBJ2-2, with D perhaps assigned TRBD1 or TRBD2 (6 bases each). Germline V gene data show CDR1 as SGHNT and CDR2 as YYREEE (reference sequence). This CDR3 contains 16 residues. The germline V and J ends were trimmed by 0 bases and 4 bases, with 13 bases remaining between them. Complete variable domain (other parts from reference TRBV5-4 and TRBJ2-2): ETGVTQSPTHLIKTRGQQVTLRCSSQSGHNTVSWYQQALGQGPQFIFQYYREEENGRGNFPPRFSGLQFPNYSSELNVNALELDDSALYLCASSLVPGAPTGELFFGEGSRLTVL.

The rearrangement joins TRBV28 to TRBJ1-2; 8 nucleotides align to TRBD1. The germline gives CDR1 MDHEN, CDR2 SYDVKM. This CDR3 has 15 residues. V lost 5 bases and J lost 2; bases outside the gene matches: 7. The CDR3 sequence is CASSPGGTGNYGYTF. In DNA, the CDR3 is TGTGCCAGCAGTCCTGGGGGGACAGGAAACTATGGCTACACCTTC.

The rearrangement joins TRBV5-1 to TRBJ2-2, with D unresolved. Germline V gene data show CDR1 as SGHRS and CDR2 as YFSETQ. This CDR3 region has 13 residues. Between the trimmed V and J ends, which lost 4 bases and 4 bases, there was a span of 8 bases. CDR3 sequence: CASSTPGTGELFF. DNA for the CDR3: TGCGCCAGCAGCACCCCAGGCACCGGGGAGCTGTTTTTT.

The V call is TRBV3-1 (or the pseudogene TRBV3-2), the J call TRBJ2-1, with D possibly TRBD1 on 6 matching bases. The ends were cut back, 3 bases at V and 7 bases at J, with 13 bases in the middle. The germline V gene encodes CDR1 LGHDT and CDR2 YNNKEL (reference sequence). The CDR3 contains 14 residues. The CDR3 nucleotides are TGTGCCAGCAGCCAGGACAGAAACGGGAATGAGCAGTTCTTC. The encoded protein is CASSQDRNGNEQFF.

This clone was counted between two and nine times. The chain is built from TRBV2 and TRBJ1-1, with D unresolved. Looked up from germline, CDR1 is SNHLY and CDR2 is FYNNEI. CDR3 size: 13 residues. With 6 bases removed from V and 0 bases from J, the gap between germline ends came to 8 bases. The CDR3 loop reads CASRGFMNTEAFF. The CDR3 DNA sequence: TGTGCCAGCAGGGGCTTCATGAACACTGAAGCTTTCTTT.

The J gene is TRBJ1-5, the V gene TRBV21-1; the D call TRBD1 from the table was never checked on the DNA. TRBV21-1 is classified as a pseudogene. CDR3 length: 16 amino acids. Written as DNA, the CDR3 is TGTGCCAGCAGCAACCCCGACAGGGATAGCAATCAGCCCCAGCATTTT. Its protein product is CASSNPDRDSNQPQHF.

This chain joins TRBV9 and TRBJ2-3; 11 nucleotides line up with TRBD2. The CDR3 consists of 19 residues. CDR1 SGDLS and CDR2 YYNGEE come from the germline V gene. The trim removed 3 bases at V and 0 bases at J, leaving 12 bases unmatched. The CDR3 DNA sequence: TGTGCCAGCAGCGGTATGGGGCTAGCGGGAGGCCCCAGCACAGATACGCAGTATTTT. It encodes CASSGMGLAGGPSTDTQYF.

This chain links TRBV12-3 or TRBV12-4 with TRBJ2-5; D is unresolved. The CDR3 is 11 amino acids. Trimming stripped 1 base from V and 6 bases from J, with 3 bases between. Here the CDR3 reads CASSLEKTQYF. CDR3 coding DNA: TGTGCCAGCAGTTTAGAAAAGACCCAGTACTTC.

The V and J genes are TRBV21-1 and TRBJ2-5; TRBD2 is the table's D call, not checked against the DNA. TRBV21-1 is a pseudogene segment. CDR3 length: 14 amino acids. CDR3 protein: CASNLAGVRETQYF. CDR3 sequence (DNA): TGTGCCAGCAATTTAGCGGGAGTGAGAGAGACCCAGTACTTC.

There are a few counts of this clone. This sequence joins TRBV6-1 and TRBJ2-7; TRBD1 agrees at 10 bases. The ends lost 2 bases at V and 5 bases at J; junction bases unmatched: 6. The V gene's germline CDR1 is MNHNS and CDR2 SASEGT. The CDR3 totals 15 residues. CDR3 loop: CASSELWTGGNEQYF. CDR3 nucleotides: TGTGCCAGCAGTGAACTATGGACAGGGGGGAACGAGCAGTACTTC.

The genes are TRBV28 and TRBJ2-7; tentative D call: TRBD2 (6 bases). Germline V CDR1 and CDR2: MDHEN, SYDVKM. V was clipped by 6 bases and J by 3 bases, with 18 bases between them. The CDR3 has 15 amino acids. CDR3 bases: TGTGCCAGCAGAACACCCTCTGTGGGGGGCTACGAGCAGTACTTC. Translation gives CASRTPSVGGYEQYF. The complete variable domain, with remaining parts taken from reference TRBV28 and TRBJ2-7, reads DVKVTQSSRYLVKRTGEKVFLECVQDMDHENMFWYRQDPGLGLRLIYFSYDVKMKEKGDIPEGYSVSREKKERFSLILESASTNQTSMYLCASRTPSVGGYEQYFGPGTRLTVT.

This chain links TRBV7-6 with TRBJ1-3; D possibly corresponds to TRBD1 (6 bases). Trimming pared 5 bases from V and 2 bases from J, leaving 16 bases between. The CDR3 loop spans 16 amino acids. Germline-derived CDR1 and CDR2 are SGHVS and FNYEAQ. The CDR3 loop reads CASSTQGIRAGNTIYF. The CDR3 DNA reads as TGTGCCAGCAGCACACAGGGTATTAGGGCTGGAAACACCATATATTTT.

V usage is TRBV30 and J usage is TRBJ1-1; D call uncertain. This CDR3 contains 12 residues. Trimming cost V 3 bases and J 8 bases, with 13 bases left between them. Looked up from germline, CDR1 is GTSNPN and CDR2 is SVGIG (reference sequence). The CDR3 sequence is CAWSLRLAEAFF. The DNA for the CDR3 is TGTGCCTGGAGCCTCAGACTGGCAGAAGCTTTCTTT. The full variable domain, with the rest looked up from reference TRBV30 and TRBJ1-1, is SQTIHQWPATLVQPVGSPLSLECTVEGTSNPNLYWYRQAAGRGLQLLFYSVGIGQISSEVPQNLSASRPQDRQFILSSKKLLLSDSGFYLCAWSLRLAEAFFGQGTRLTVV.

This clone came up a few times. The rearrangement joins TRBV5-4 to TRBJ1-2, with 9 bases identical to TRBD1. The V gene end was trimmed by 4 bases and the J gene end by 4 bases; junction bases not matched to a gene: 11. The length of the CDR3 is 16 residues. Germline V lookup: CDR1 SGHNT, CDR2 YYREEE (reference sequence). DNA for the CDR3: TGTGCCAGCAGCCGGGCTCGGGACAGGGATTCCTATGGCTACACCTTC. Its protein product is CASSRARDRDSYGYTF.

V usage is TRBV5-4 and J usage is TRBJ2-7, with D possibly being TRBD1 or TRBD2 (6 bases each). The V end lost 6 bases, the J end lost 1 base, and 17 bases lay between the germline ends. Per the germline V gene, CDR1 is SGHNT and CDR2 is YYREEE (reference sequence). This CDR3 contains 15 residues. CDR3 residues: CASTMVGGGSYEQYF. The CDR3 DNA is TGTGCCAGCACGATGGTGGGGGGCGGATCCTACGAGCAGTACTTC.

This clone turned up a few times. The rearrangement links TRBV28 to TRBJ1-5, with TRBD1 matching over 8 bases. Germline lookup yields CDR1 MDHEN and CDR2 SYDVKM. The CDR3 spans 18 residues. The V gene end was trimmed by 5 bases and the J gene end by 0 bases; junction bases not matched to a gene: 12. DNA for the CDR3: TGTGCCAGCAGTCCCCCGGACAGGGATTTGGGTAGCAATCAGCCCCAGCATTTT. It translates to CASSPPDRDLGSNQPQHF. Supplemented by reference TRBV28 and TRBJ1-5, the full variable domain reads DVKVTQSSRYLVKRTGEKVFLECVQDMDHENMFWYRQDPGLGLRLIYFSYDVKMKEKGDIPEGYSVSREKKERFSLILESASTNQTSMYLCASSPPDRDLGSNQPQHFGDGTRLSIL.

The V and J genes are TRBV10-3 and TRBJ2-7; D is ambiguous. The CDR3 loop spans 11 amino acids. Germline V gene data show CDR1 as ENHRY and CDR2 as SYGVKD. V dropped 8 bases and J dropped 4 bases, with 9 bases sitting between them. The CDR3 is CAISTLYEQYF. The DNA for the CDR3 is TGTGCCATCTCGACTTTGTACGAGCAGTACTTC.

The chain links TRBV4-1 to TRBJ1-2; possible D gene TRBD1, 6 bases. The CDR3 runs 19 residues. Trimming removed 0 bases from V and 4 bases from J, with 24 bases in between. Germline values: CDR1 MGHRA, CDR2 YSYEKL. CDR3 region: CASSQDLVLSRGGLYGYTF. CDR3 DNA: TGCGCCAGCAGCCAAGATTTAGTTCTTTCGAGAGGGGGTCTCTATGGCTACACCTTC.

The chain joins TRBV6-5 to TRBJ1-1, with no clear D. CDR1 and CDR2 from the germline V gene are MNHEY and SVGAGI. This CDR3 spans 14 amino acids. The V end was cut by 6 bases, the J end by 7 bases, with 18 bases between. The CDR3 sequence: CASRVLGPSGEAFF. Here the CDR3 DNA reads TGTGCCAGCAGGGTACTCGGGCCTAGCGGTGAAGCTTTCTTT.

CDR3 DNA sequence: TGTGCCAGCATCCCACATAGCGGGAGTTCCTACGAGCAGTACTTC. It codes for CASIPHSGSSYEQYF. This chain uses TRBV28 with TRBJ2-7; 9 nucleotides line up with TRBD2. CDR1 and CDR2 from the germline V gene are MDHEN and SYDVKM. V shed 7 bases, J shed 1 base, and the junction held 8 bases outside the gene matches. The length of the CDR3 is 15 residues.

V and J are TRBV6-5 and TRBJ1-1; D is possibly TRBD1 (6 bases). CDR3 length: 13 amino acids. The V gene's germline CDR1 is MNHEY and CDR2 SVGAGI. Trimming pared 6 bases from V and 11 bases from J, leaving 19 bases between. DNA for the CDR3: TGTGCCAGCAGGGCCCAAACAGGGAACAGTGCTTTCTTT. The encoded protein is CASRAQTGNSAFF.

The chain joins TRBV19 to TRBJ1-5, with no clear D. The CDR3 covers 14 residues. V dropped 5 bases and J dropped 1 base, with 9 bases sitting between them. Germline values: CDR1 LNHDA, CDR2 SQIVND (reference sequence). CDR3 in amino acids: CASSSQASNQPQHF. The CDR3 DNA reads TGTGCCAGTAGTTCCCAGGCGAGCAATCAGCCCCAGCATTTT.

V usage is TRBV3-1 (or the pseudogene TRBV3-2) and J usage is TRBJ2-1; perhaps TRBD2 as D (6 bases). CDR1 is LGHDT and CDR2 is YNNKEL in the germline V gene (reference sequence). The length of the CDR3 is 17 residues. Trimming removed 1 base from V and 0 bases from J, with 13 bases in between. The CDR3 loop is CASSQVPGAFSYNEQFF. CDR3 sequence (DNA): TGTGCCAGCAGCCAAGTTCCGGGAGCCTTCTCCTACAATGAGCAGTTCTTC.

V usage is TRBV5-6 and J usage is TRBJ2-7; either TRBD1 or TRBD2 may supply D (6 bases each). This CDR3 has 16 amino acids. Trimming left V 4 bases short and J 0 bases short, with 17 bases between. Germline loops: CDR1 SGHDT, CDR2 YYEEEE. The CDR3 coding sequence is TGTGCCAGCAGCCTGGCTCAGGGGACTGCCTCCTACGAGCAGTACTTC. Protein sequence: CASSLAQGTASYEQYF.

V and J are TRBV7-8 and TRBJ2-3, with D tentatively TRBD2 (6 bases). V lost 0 bases and J lost 2, with 6 bases in between. The CDR3 has 14 residues. Germline V gives CDR1 SGHVS, CDR2 FQNEAQ. The CDR3 protein is CASSLADYTDTQYF. CDR3 coding DNA: TGTGCCAGCAGCTTAGCGGACTACACAGATACGCAGTATTTT.

The genes are TRBV9 and TRBJ1-6; D might be TRBD1 (5 bases). Germline-derived CDR1 and CDR2 are SGDLS and YYNGEE. The V end lost 2 bases, the J end lost 8 bases, and 11 bases lay between the germline ends. There are 14 residues in the CDR3. The CDR3 sequence: CASSVGAVYSPLHF. The CDR3 nucleotides are TGTGCCAGCAGCGTCGGGGCTGTTTATTCACCCCTCCACTTT.